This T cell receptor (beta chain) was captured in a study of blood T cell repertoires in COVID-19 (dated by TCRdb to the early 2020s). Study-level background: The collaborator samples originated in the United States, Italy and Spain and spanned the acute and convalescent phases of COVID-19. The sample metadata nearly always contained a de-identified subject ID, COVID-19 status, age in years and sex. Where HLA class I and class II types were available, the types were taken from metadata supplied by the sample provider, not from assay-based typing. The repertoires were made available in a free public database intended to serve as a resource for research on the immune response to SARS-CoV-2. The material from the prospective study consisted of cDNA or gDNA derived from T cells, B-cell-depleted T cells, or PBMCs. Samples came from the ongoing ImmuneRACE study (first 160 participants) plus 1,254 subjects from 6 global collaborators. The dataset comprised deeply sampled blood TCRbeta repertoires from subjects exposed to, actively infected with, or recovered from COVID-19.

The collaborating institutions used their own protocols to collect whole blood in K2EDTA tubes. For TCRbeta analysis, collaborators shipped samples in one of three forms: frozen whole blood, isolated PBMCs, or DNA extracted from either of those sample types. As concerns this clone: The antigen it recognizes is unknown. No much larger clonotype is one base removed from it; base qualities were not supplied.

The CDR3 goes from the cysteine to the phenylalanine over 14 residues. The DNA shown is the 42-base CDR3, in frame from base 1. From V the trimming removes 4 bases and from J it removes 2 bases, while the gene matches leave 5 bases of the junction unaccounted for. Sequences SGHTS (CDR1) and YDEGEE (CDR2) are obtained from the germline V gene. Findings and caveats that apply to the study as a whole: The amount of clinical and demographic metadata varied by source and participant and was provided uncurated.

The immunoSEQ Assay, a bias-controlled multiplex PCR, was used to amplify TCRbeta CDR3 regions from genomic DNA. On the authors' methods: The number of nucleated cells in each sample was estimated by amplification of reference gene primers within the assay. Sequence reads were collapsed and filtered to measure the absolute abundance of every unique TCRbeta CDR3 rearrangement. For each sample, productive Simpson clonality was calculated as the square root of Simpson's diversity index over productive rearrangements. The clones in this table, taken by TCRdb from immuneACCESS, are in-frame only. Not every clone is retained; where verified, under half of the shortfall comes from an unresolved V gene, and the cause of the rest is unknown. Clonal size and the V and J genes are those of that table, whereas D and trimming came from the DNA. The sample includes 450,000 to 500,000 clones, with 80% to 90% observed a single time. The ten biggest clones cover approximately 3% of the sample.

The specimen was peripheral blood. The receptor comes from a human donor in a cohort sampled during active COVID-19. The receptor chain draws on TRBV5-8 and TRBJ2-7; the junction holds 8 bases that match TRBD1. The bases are TGTGCCAGCAGCCGTAAACAGGGGGCCTACGAGCAGTACTTC. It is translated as CASSRKQGAYEQYF.